What follows is one TCR beta chain and its context. PCR used 60 Vbeta primers and 13 Jbeta primers. Using immunoSEQ multiplex PCR, the repertoire was profiled, and TCRdb retains in-frame clones only, with some absent. The table has about 110,000 clones, approximately 78% seen once; the top ten hold roughly 1.2%. This sample was included in a study of cytomegalovirus exposure and HLA in healthy donors. Overall study: Genetic ancestry analysis placed about 76% of the approximately 400 donors that were genotyped in the Caucasian-associated cluster.

V was clipped by 0 bases and J by 0 bases, with 12 bases between them. The CDR3 covers 16 residues. Germline CDR1 KGHSH, CDR2 LQKENI. J is TRBJ2-7 and V is TRBV18; D is possibly TRBD1 (6 bases). The source of this sequence is a woman aged 25 to 39 in good health and CMV-seronegative. The specimen sequenced was PBMCs. The CDR3 DNA follows: TGTGCCAGCTCACCACCGACAGGAAGCCCCTCCTACGAGCAGTACTTC. Its translation: CASSPPTGSPSYEQYF.